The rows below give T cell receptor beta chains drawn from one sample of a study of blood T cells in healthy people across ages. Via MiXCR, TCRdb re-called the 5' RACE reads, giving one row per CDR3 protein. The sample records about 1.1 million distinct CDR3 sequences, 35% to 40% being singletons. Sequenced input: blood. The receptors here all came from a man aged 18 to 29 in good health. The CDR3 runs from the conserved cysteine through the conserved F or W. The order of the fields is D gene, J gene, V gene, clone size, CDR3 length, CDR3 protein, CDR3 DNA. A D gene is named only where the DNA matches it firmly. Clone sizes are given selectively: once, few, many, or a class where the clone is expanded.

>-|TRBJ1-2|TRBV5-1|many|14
CASSSVTSVYGYTF
TGCGCCAGCAGCTCAGTGACATCGGTCTATGGCTACACCTTC
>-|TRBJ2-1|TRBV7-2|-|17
CASSYSFSTHTYNEQFF
TGTGCCAGCAGCTACTCGTTTTCGACCCACACCTACAATGAGCAGTTCTTC
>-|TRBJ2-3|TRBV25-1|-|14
CASSEHRVPDTQYF
TGTGCCAGCAGTGAGCACAGGGTACCAGATACGCAGTATTTT
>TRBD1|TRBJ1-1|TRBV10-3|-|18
CAIRLKEGQGLGNTEAFF
TGTGCCATCAGGCTTAAGGAGGGACAGGGGTTAGGGAACACTGAAGCTTTCTTT
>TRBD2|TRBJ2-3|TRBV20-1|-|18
CSASTSGGVFVLSDTQYF
TGCAGTGCTTCGACTAGCGGGGGGGTTTTTGTATTATCAGATACGCAGTATTTT
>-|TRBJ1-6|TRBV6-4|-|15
CASSEDGGGNSPLHF
TGTGCCAGCAGTGAGGATGGGGGGGGTAATTCACCCCTCCACTTT
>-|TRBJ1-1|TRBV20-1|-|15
CSARLSGVMNTEAFF
TGCAGTGCTAGACTATCCGGGGTCATGAACACTGAAGCTTTCTTT
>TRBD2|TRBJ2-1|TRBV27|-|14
CASSIAGGYNEQFF
TGTGCCAGCAGTATAGCGGGGGGGTACAATGAGCAGTTCTTC
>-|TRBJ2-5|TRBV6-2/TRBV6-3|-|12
CASSPPRETQYF
TGTGCCAGCAGCCCACCCCGAGAGACCCAGTACTTC
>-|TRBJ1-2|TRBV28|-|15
CASTLDRQRAYGYTF
TGTGCCAGCACCCTTGACAGACAAAGAGCCTATGGCTACACCTTC
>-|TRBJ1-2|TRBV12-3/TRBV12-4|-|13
CASSRGVQIGYTF
TGTGCCAGCAGTCGGGGTGTACAGATTGGCTACACCTTC
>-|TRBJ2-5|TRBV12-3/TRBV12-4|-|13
CASTFLARETQYF
TGTGCCAGCACTTTCCTAGCTCGCGAGACCCAGTACTTC
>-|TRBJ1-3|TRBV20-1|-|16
CSARDKGRDSGNTIYF
TGCAGTGCTAGAGATAAAGGGAGGGACTCTGGAAACACCATATATTTT
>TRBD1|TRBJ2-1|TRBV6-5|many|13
CASRTGSYNEQFF
TGTGCCAGCAGGACAGGGTCCTACAATGAGCAGTTCTTC
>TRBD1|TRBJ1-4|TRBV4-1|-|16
CASSQQGGTENEKLFF
TGCGCCAGCAGCCAACAAGGCGGGACAGAGAATGAAAAACTGTTTTTT
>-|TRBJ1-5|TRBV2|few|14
CASSEHRSNQPQHF
TGTGCCAGCAGTGAACATAGAAGCAATCAGCCCCAGCATTTT
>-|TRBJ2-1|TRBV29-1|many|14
CSVDPGSSYNEQFF
TGCAGCGTTGACCCCGGGAGCTCCTACAATGAGCAGTTCTTC
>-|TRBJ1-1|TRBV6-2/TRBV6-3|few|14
CASSYSIGAAEAFF
TGTGCCAGCAGTTACTCGATAGGGGCTGCTGAAGCTTTCTTT
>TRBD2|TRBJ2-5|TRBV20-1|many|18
CSGEGGGLAGGLQETQYF
TGCAGTGGAGAAGGTGGAGGACTAGCGGGGGGACTACAAGAGACCCAGTACTTC
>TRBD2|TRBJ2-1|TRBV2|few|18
CASSAGGDTVSSYNEQFF
TGTGCCAGCAGCGCTGGGGGGGATACGGTCAGCTCCTACAATGAGCAGTTCTTC
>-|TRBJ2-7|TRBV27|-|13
CASRVGASYEQYF
TGTGCCAGCAGGGTTGGGGCTTCCTACGAGCAGTACTTC
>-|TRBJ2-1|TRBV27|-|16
CASSSEGPPSQGEQFF
TGTGCCAGCAGTTCGGAGGGCCCACCATCTCAGGGTGAGCAGTTCTTC
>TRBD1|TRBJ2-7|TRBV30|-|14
CAWSRGGRDNEQYF
TGTGCCTGGAGTCGAGGGGGCAGAGACAATGAGCAGTACTTC
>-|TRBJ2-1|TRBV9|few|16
CASSVARASVHGEQFF
TGTGCCAGCAGCGTAGCTCGCGCTAGCGTTCACGGTGAGCAGTTCTTC
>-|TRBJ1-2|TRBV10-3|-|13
CAIWTDGSYGYTF
TGTGCCATCTGGACGGACGGTAGCTATGGCTACACCTTC
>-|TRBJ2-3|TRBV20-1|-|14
CSARPGSFLDTQYF
TGCAGTGCTAGACCGGGAAGTTTCCTAGATACGCAGTATTTT
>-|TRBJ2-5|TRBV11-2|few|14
CASSLGQLWETQYF
TGTGCCAGCAGCCTCGGACAGCTCTGGGAGACCCAGTACTTC
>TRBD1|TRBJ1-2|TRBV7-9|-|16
CASSFIDRASNYGYTF
TGTGCCAGCAGCTTCATCGACAGGGCCTCTAACTATGGCTACACCTTC
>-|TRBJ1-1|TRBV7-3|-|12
CASSLSQGEAFF
TGTGCCAGCAGCTTAAGTCAGGGGGAAGCTTTCTTT
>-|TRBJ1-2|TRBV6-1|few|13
CASRGPNGYGYTF
TGTGCCAGCAGGGGCCCGAACGGCTATGGCTACACCTTC
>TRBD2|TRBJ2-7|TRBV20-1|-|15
CSAQGLGLAPNEQYF
TGCAGTGCCCAGGGGTTAGGACTAGCCCCCAACGAGCAGTACTTC
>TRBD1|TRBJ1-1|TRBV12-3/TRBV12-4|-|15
CASSSGQGRDTEAFF
TGTGCCAGCAGTTCAGGACAGGGGCGAGATACTGAAGCTTTCTTT
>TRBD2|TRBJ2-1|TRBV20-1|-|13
CIARELAGYEQFF
TGCATTGCTCGGGAACTAGCGGGGTATGAGCAGTTCTTC
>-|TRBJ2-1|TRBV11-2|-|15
CASSLEAGSHDEQFF
TGTGCCAGCAGCTTAGAGGCGGGTAGTCACGATGAGCAGTTCTTC
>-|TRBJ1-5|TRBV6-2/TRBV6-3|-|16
CASQGDRIGGNQPQHF
TGTGCCAGCCAAGGAGACAGAATAGGTGGCAATCAGCCCCAGCATTTT
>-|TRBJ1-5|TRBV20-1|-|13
CSVLGGGNQPQHF
TGCAGTGTCTTGGGGGGTGGCAATCAGCCCCAGCATTTT
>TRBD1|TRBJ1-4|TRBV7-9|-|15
CASSSDRDRGEKLFF
TGTGCCAGCAGCTCCGATCGGGACAGGGGTGAAAAACTGTTTTTT
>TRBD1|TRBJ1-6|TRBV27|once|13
CASSLSRQGGLHF
TGTGCCAGCTCCCTCTCCCGCCAGGGGGGCCTCCACTTT
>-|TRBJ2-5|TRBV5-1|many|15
CASSPDVGDQKTQYF
TGCGCCAGCAGCCCAGATGTGGGGGATCAGAAGACCCAGTACTTC
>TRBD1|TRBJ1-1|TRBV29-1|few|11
CSARDRGAAFF
TGCAGCGCCAGAGACAGGGGTGCAGCTTTCTTT
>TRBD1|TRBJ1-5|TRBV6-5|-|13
CASSSTGVQPQHF
TGTGCCAGCAGTTCCACAGGGGTCCAGCCCCAGCATTTT
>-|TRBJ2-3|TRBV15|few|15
CATSSPSIPADTQYF
TGTGCCACCAGCAGCCCTAGCATTCCAGCAGATACGCAGTATTTT
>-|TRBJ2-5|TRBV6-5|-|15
CASSYPWTGQETQYF
TGTGCCAGCAGTTATCCCTGGACGGGACAAGAGACCCAGTACTTC
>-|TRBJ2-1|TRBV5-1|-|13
CASRERSHNEQFF
TGCGCCAGCCGAGAACGGAGTCACAATGAGCAGTTCTTC
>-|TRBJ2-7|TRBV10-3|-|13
CAISEGRAVEQYF
TGTGCCATCAGTGAGGGTAGGGCGGTCGAGCAGTACTTC
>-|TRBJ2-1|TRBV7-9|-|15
CASSLPVVGYNEQFF
TGTGCCAGCAGCCTTCCCGTGGTAGGGTACAATGAGCAGTTCTTC
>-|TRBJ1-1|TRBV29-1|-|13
CSAHQRVESEAFF
TGCAGCGCCCACCAGAGGGTTGAGTCTGAAGCTTTCTTT
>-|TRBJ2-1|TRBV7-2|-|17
CASSLQFRRTPYNEQFF
TGTGCCAGCAGCTTACAATTTAGGAGGACTCCCTACAATGAGCAGTTCTTC